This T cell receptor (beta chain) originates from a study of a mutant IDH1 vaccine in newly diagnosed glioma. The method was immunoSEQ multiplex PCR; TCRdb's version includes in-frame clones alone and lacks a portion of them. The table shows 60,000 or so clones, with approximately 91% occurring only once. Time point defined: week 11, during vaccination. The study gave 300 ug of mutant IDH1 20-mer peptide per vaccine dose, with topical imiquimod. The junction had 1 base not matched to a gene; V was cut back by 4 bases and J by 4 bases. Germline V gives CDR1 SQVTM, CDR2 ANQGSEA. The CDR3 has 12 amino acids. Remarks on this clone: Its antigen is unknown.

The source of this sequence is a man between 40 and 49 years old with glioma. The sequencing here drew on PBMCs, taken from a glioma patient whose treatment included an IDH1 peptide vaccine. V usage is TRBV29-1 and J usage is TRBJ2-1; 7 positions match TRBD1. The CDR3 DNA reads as TGCAGCGTTGGACAGGGTTACAATGAGCAGTTCTTC. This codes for CSVGQGYNEQFF.